The entry that follows covers one T cell receptor beta chain sequence. The CDR3 covers 13 residues. Germline CDR1 LNHDA, CDR2 SQIVND (reference sequence). Trimming took 3 bases from V and 6 from J, leaving 12 bases between them. The sample's treatment: randomized to nivolumab then ipilimumab (arm A) or the reverse (arm B). These data originate in a study of sequential checkpoint blockade in melanoma. Study background: Each arm's sequence ended with maintenance nivolumab.

Libraries were prepared by immunoSEQ multiplex PCR; TCRdb keeps only in-frame clonotypes and omits some of them. The sample lists 6,000 to 7,000 clones, less than 60% occurring once. The J gene is TRBJ2-7, the V gene TRBV19, with D possibly matching TRBD2 (6 bases). Sequencing was performed on CD8+ T cells sorted from blood (inferred from file names), taken from a patient given nivolumab and ipilimumab in sequence. This receptor was taken from a human patient with melanoma. Some clones in this sample may be carry-over from other donors' samples. The CDR3 protein is CASSIWDSTEQYF. The CDR3, as DNA: TGTGCCAGTAGTATCTGGGACTCAACCGAGCAGTACTTC.